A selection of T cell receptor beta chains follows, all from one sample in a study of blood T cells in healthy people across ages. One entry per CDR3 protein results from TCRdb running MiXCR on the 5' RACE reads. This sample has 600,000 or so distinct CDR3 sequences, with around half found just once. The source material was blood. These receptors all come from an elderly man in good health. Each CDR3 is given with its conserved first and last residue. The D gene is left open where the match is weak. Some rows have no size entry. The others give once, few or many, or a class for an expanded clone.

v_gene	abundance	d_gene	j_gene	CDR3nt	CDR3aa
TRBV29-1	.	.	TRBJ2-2	TGCAGCGTTGTGCCCTCACCCGGGGAGCTGTTTTTT	CSVVPSPGELFF
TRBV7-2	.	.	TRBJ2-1	TGTGCCATGGCCGGGTCAGGGCACAATGAGCAGTTCTTC	CAMAGSGHNEQFF
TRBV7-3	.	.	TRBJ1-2	TGTGCCAGCAGCTTATTAGGAGGGGCGGATAATGGCTACACCTTC	CASSLLGGADNGYTF
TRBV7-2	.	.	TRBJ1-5	TGTGCCAGCAGCCTGCACAGGGATCAGCCCCAGCATTTT	CASSLHRDQPQHF
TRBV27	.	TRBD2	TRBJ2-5	TGTGCCAGCAGTTTGGTGATAGCGGGAGTCTATGAGACCCAGTACTTC	CASSLVIAGVYETQYF
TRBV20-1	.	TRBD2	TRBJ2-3	TGCAGTGCCCAAGGGACTAGCGGGGCCACAGATACGCAGTATTTT	CSAQGTSGATDTQYF
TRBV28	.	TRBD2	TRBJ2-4	TGTGCCAGCAGTTCGGTGGGAGGGCCTATGAACATTCAGTACTTC	CASSSVGGPMNIQYF
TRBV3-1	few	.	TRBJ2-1	TGTGCCAGCAGCCACCCGGGGACCAAGGGGTACAATGAGCAGTTCTTC	CASSHPGTKGYNEQFF
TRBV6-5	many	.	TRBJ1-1	TGTGCCAGCCTCCGTCCTACGAGGGGGGCGAACACTGAAGCTTTCTTT	CASLRPTRGANTEAFF
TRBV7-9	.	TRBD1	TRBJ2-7	TGTGCCAGCAGCACCCGGACAGGGGTAAAGAACGAGCAGTACTTC	CASSTRTGVKNEQYF
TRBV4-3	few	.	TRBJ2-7	TGCGCCAGCAGCCAAGATCAGGGGCGATACGAGCAGTACTTC	CASSQDQGRYEQYF
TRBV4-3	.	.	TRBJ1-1	TGCGCCAGCAGCCGGGAGCTAAGAATGAACACTGAAGCTTTCTTT	CASSRELRMNTEAFF
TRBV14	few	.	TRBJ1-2	TGTGCCAGCAGCCAAGAATTAAATAACTATGGCTACACCTTC	CASSQELNNYGYTF